This T cell receptor (beta chain) was observed in a study of blood T cell repertoires in COVID-19. Study details: Both acute and convalescent COVID-19 samples were obtained from the United States, Italy and Spain. T cells, B-cell-depleted T cells, or PBMCs supplied cDNA or gDNA.

TCRdb keeps only in-frame clones here, not all; method: immunoSEQ multiplex PCR. The sample has over 250,000 clones; 70% to 90% are singletons. This receptor was taken from a woman aged 70-85 years with acute or convalescent COVID-19. The sequenced sample consisted of peripheral blood.

CDR3 region: CASHTRGRETQYF. DNA for the CDR3: TGTGCCAGTCATACCAGGGGGCGAGAGACCCAGTACTTC. V gene TRBV28 combines with J gene TRBJ2-5, with 8 bases identical to TRBD1. CDR1 is MDHEN and CDR2 is SYDVKM in the germline V gene. The CDR3 totals 13 residues. V lost 9 bases, J lost 4 bases, and 7 bases stayed unmatched. The full variable domain, its missing parts supplied by reference TRBV28 and TRBJ2-5, is DVKVTQSSRYLVKRTGEKVFLECVQDMDHENMFWYRQDPGLGLRLIYFSYDVKMKEKGDIPEGYSVSREKKERFSLILESASTNQTSMYLCASHTRGRETQYFGPGTRLLVL.